The 3 T cell receptor beta chains reported below all come from one sample, sequenced in a study of identical twins. Each CDR3 protein is one row after TCRdb ran MiXCR on the 5' RACE reads. The repertoire holds fewer than 900,000 distinct CDR3 sequences, with about 20% as singletons. The sample also formed part of further work on T cells expressing NK-cell markers.

Sequencing input: PBMCs. These receptors all come from a woman aged 18-30 years in good health.

This chain links TRBV6-2 or TRBV6-3 with TRBJ2-2, with D possibly TRBD2 on 6 matching bases. The germline V gene encodes CDR1 MNHEY and CDR2 SVGEGT. The CDR3 covers 16 residues. V shed 1 base and J shed 1 base, with 10 bases lying between them. CDR3 in amino acids: CASSYYLAQNTGELFF. CDR3 bases: TGTGCCAGCAGTTACTATCTAGCGCAGAACACCGGGGAGCTGTTTTTT.

There are a few counts of this clonotype. This chain joins TRBV10-1 and TRBJ2-5; TRBD2 aligns across 7 bases. The CDR3 extends over 13 amino acids. Germline CDR1 and CDR2: WNHNN and SYGVQD (reference sequence). V dropped 5 bases and J dropped 5; count of bases not matched to a gene: 5. The CDR3 region has the DNA TGCGCCAGCAGTCCCGGGAGGTTCGAGACCCAGTACTTC. This gives the protein CASSPGRFETQYF.

This clonotype was found once. The V gene is TRBV4-3, the J gene TRBJ2-7, with 15 positions matching TRBD2. The CDR3 spans 16 residues. The V and J ends lost 4 bases and 5 bases, in that order; junction bases with no gene match: 6. CDR1 and CDR2 from the germline V gene are LGHNA and YSLEER. As DNA, the CDR3 is TGCGCCAGCAGCCGGACAGGGACTAGCGGGAGGAACGAGCAGTACTTC. Translating it yields CASSRTGTSGRNEQYF.